The 31 T cell receptor beta chains below all came from one sample that was sequenced in a study of T-cell reconstitution after alpha-beta-depleted transplantation in children (dated by TCRdb to 2016 to 2017). To prepare the library, PCR was applied. Sequenced using an Illumina HiSeq 2500. To normalize quantification of the TCRbeta repertoire, the TCR libraries were built with molecular barcoding that relied on unique molecular identifiers. TCRdb's own reprocessing of the public reads used fastp at Q25 and MiXCR and kept productive beta chains. Rows are combined by CDR3 protein, so each entry shows the most common genes and DNA. The sample table contains 70,000 or so distinct CDR3 sequences; only one count was recorded for about a tenth of them. The ten largest clones add up to about 13% of the sample. The sample's treatment or condition label, decoded: allogeneic hematopoietic cell transplantation with graft depleted of TCRalphabeta T cells and CD19 B cells.

The starting material was PBMCs, obtained before TCRalphabeta/CD19-depleted stem cell transplant. The receptor set was obtained from a boy aged 5-17 years with acute myeloid leukemia, due to receive a stem cell transplant.

This clonotype was observed at least ten times. The rearrangement joins TRBV5-6 to TRBJ2-1; no reliable D call. The germline V and J ends were trimmed by 0 bases and 0 bases, with 7 bases remaining between them. Per the germline V gene, CDR1 is SGHDT and CDR2 is YYEEEE. The CDR3 sequence is 15 residues long. CDR3 sequence: CASSLGKVSYNEQFF. The CDR3, as DNA: TGTGCCAGCAGCTTGGGGAAGGTCTCCTACAATGAGCAGTTCTTC.

Many counts were recorded for this clonotype. This rearrangement joins TRBV5-1 to TRBJ1-4, with TRBD1 matching 10 bases. J was trimmed by 6 bases and V by 5 bases; bases with no gene match: 7. The CDR3 covers 15 residues. Germline CDR1 is SGHRS and CDR2 is YFSETQ. CDR3 coding DNA: TGCGCCAGCAGTCTGGGACAGGGGATTTATGAAAAACTGTTTTTT. Its protein is CASSLGQGIYEKLFF.

This clonotype came up many times. The CDR3 nucleotides read TGTGCCATCAGTGATGAGTCCCTCGGGTACGAGCAGTACTTC. This codes for CAISDESLGYEQYF. This rearrangement joins TRBV10-3 to TRBJ2-7; no firm D call. The CDR3 has 14 residues. With 3 bases removed from V and 4 bases from J, the gap between germline ends came to 13 bases. Germline loops: CDR1 ENHRY, CDR2 SYGVKD.

Ten or more counts support this clonotype. The V and J genes are TRBV20-1 and TRBJ2-5, with a weak D call TRBD2 (6 bases). Looked up from germline, CDR1 is DFQATT and CDR2 is SNEGSKA (reference sequence). Trimming shortened V by 0 bases and J by 4 bases, and 12 bases separated the two germline ends. The CDR3 is 14 amino acids. The CDR3 region is CSARDPQGGETQYF. CDR3 DNA sequence: TGCAGTGCTAGAGATCCCCAGGGAGGAGAGACCCAGTACTTC.

The sample holds a few counts of this clonotype. The CDR3 loop is CASSPSHDRGDTEAFF. The CDR3, as DNA: TGTGCCAGCAGTCCCTCACATGACAGGGGGGACACTGAAGCTTTCTTT. This chain uses TRBV12-3 or TRBV12-4 with TRBJ1-1; 9 positions match TRBD1. The CDR3 sequence is 16 residues long. With 5 bases clipped from V and 3 bases from J, the junction kept 10 bases outside the gene matches.

This clonotype has a count of ten or more. The chain is built from TRBV20-1 and TRBJ2-3; TRBD2 matches 10 bases. V gave up 2 bases and J gave up 5 bases; unmatched junction bases: 4. Germline loops: CDR1 DFQATT, CDR2 SNEGSKA (reference sequence). The CDR3 runs 14 residues. The chain's CDR3 is CSARPLAGLDTQYF. The DNA of the CDR3 is TGCAGTGCTAGACCACTAGCGGGGTTAGATACGCAGTATTTT.

Ten or more counts support this clonotype. The J gene is TRBJ1-1, the V gene TRBV7-9; the match to TRBD1 covers 10 bases. CDR3 size: 14 residues. Germline lookup yields CDR1 SEHNR and CDR2 FQNEAQ (reference sequence). V gave up 6 bases and J gave up 4 bases; unmatched junction bases: 5. The CDR3 here is CASSPDRGFTEAFF. The CDR3 DNA is TGTGCCAGCAGTCCGGACAGGGGGTTCACTGAAGCTTTCTTT.

This clonotype occurred many times. V usage is TRBV20-1 and J usage is TRBJ2-3, with 11 bases aligning to TRBD2. V trimming: 2 bases; J trimming: 9 bases; junction bases outside the gene matches: 10. Germline CDR1 reads DFQATT; CDR2 reads SNEGSKA (reference sequence). This CDR3 is 15 amino acids long. This chain's CDR3 is CSARRGTSGVGTQYF. Here the CDR3 DNA reads TGCAGTGCTAGAAGGGGGACTAGCGGAGTAGGGACGCAGTATTTT.

This clonotype was seen ten or more times. The genes are TRBV29-1 and TRBJ2-1; 14 bases agree with TRBD2. Germline V gene sequence: CDR1 SQVTM, CDR2 ANQGSEA. The CDR3 length is 17 residues. Trimming at V came to 5 bases and at J to 0 bases, leaving 6 bases not matched to a gene. The CDR3 loop is CSVIGLAGGPSYNEQFF. The CDR3 bases are TGCAGCGTTATAGGACTAGCGGGAGGTCCCTCCTACAATGAGCAGTTCTTC.

This clonotype was seen many times. The V gene is TRBV9, the J gene TRBJ2-2; tentatively, D is TRBD1 (6 bases). V was clipped by 4 bases and J by 7 bases, with 11 bases between them. The CDR3 has 13 amino acids. Germline values: CDR1 SGDLS, CDR2 YYNGEE. The CDR3 DNA reads TGTGCCAGCAGCCCCCAGGGGATCGGGGAGCTGTTTTTT. Translation gives CASSPQGIGELFF.

This clonotype has a count of ten or more. This chain links TRBV28 with TRBJ2-7; TRBD1 aligns across 7 bases. Per germline, CDR1 MDHEN and CDR2 SYDVKM. V was clipped by 2 bases and J by 0 bases; unmatched bases: 7. This CDR3 region has 16 residues. The CDR3 loop is CASSLGTAGYSYEQYF. The CDR3 DNA sequence: TGTGCCAGCAGTTTAGGGACAGCAGGTTACTCCTACGAGCAGTACTTC. Full variable domain (missing parts from reference TRBV28 and TRBJ2-7): DVKVTQSSRYLVKRTGEKVFLECVQDMDHENMFWYRQDPGLGLRLIYFSYDVKMKEKGDIPEGYSVSREKKERFSLILESASTNQTSMYLCASSLGTAGYSYEQYFGPGTRLTVT.

This clonotype was observed many times. The V gene is TRBV2, the J gene TRBJ1-1, with D hard to call. This CDR3 is built from 13 residues. Trimming stripped 4 bases from V and 2 bases from J, with 8 bases between. In germline, CDR1 is SNHLY, CDR2 FYNNEI. In DNA form, the CDR3 reads TGTGCCAGCAGTGTGGACTCTAACACTGAAGCTTTCTTT. This encodes CASSVDSNTEAFF.

As for this clonotype: The CDR3 ends on some other residue instead of the conserved phenylalanine or tryptophan, so this is likely a read error. This chain uses TRBV7-3 with TRBJ2-7; 9 positions match TRBD1. CDR3 length: 15 amino acids. V dropped 6 bases and J dropped 0; count of bases not matched to a gene: 6. The germline gives CDR1 SGHTA, CDR2 FQGTGA. The CDR3 nucleotides are TGTGCCAGCAGTACGACAGGGGGTTTCTCCTACGAGCAGTACCTC. Translated, it gives CASSTTGGFSYEQYL.

The table lists this clonotype with many counts. CDR3 sequence: CASSVGGTNYGYTF. CDR3 nucleotide sequence: TGTGCCAGCAGCGTAGGAGGGACCAACTATGGCTACACCTTC. The rearrangement joins TRBV9 to TRBJ1-2, with D perhaps matching TRBD1 (5 bases). Trimming removed 0 bases at V and 2 bases at J, with 8 bases between. The germline CDR1 and CDR2 sequences are SGDLS and YYNGEE. This CDR3 region has 14 residues.

This clonotype showed up many times. The rearrangement joins TRBV12-3 or TRBV12-4 to TRBJ1-2; 7 bases fit TRBD1. Trimming at V came to 0 bases and at J to 7 bases, leaving 5 bases not matched to a gene. This CDR3 region has 14 residues. The CDR3 protein is CASSLAQGIAGYTF. CDR3 DNA sequence: TGTGCCAGCAGTTTAGCACAGGGGATCGCTGGCTACACCTTC.

This clonotype was detected ten times or more. The V call is TRBV20-1, the J call TRBJ2-7; D is possibly TRBD2 (6 bases). The CDR3 loop spans 16 amino acids. The V gene lost 6 bases and the J gene lost 2 bases, with 23 bases spanning the gap. CDR1 is DFQATT, CDR2 SNEGSKA, per germline (reference sequence). The CDR3 loop reads CSASGGYSGATYEQYF. The CDR3 DNA is TGCAGTGCCAGCGGAGGGTATAGCGGAGCGACCTACGAGCAGTACTTC.

At least ten counts were recorded for this clonotype. J is TRBJ2-3 and V is TRBV6-4, with TRBD2 identical over 7 bases. The V segment lost 2 bases and the J segment 2 bases; nucleotides outside the gene matches: 4. Germline V CDR1 and CDR2: MRHNA, SNTAGT. The CDR3 runs 15 residues. CDR3 amino acids: CASSDTSEPTDTQYF. The CDR3 coding sequence is TGTGCCAGCAGTGACACTAGCGAACCCACAGATACGCAGTATTTT.

This clonotype was seen many times. This chain links TRBV6-5 with TRBJ1-5, with TRBD1 as a possible D gene (5 bases). This CDR3 is 15 amino acids long. The ends were cut back, 0 bases at V and 7 bases at J, with 13 bases in the middle. CDR1 is MNHEY, CDR2 SVGAGI, per germline. The CDR3 loop is CASSYSHGDGQPQHF. The CDR3 nucleotides read TGTGCCAGCAGTTACTCACACGGGGACGGCCAGCCCCAGCATTTT.

This clonotype was counted at least ten times. This chain joins TRBV30 and TRBJ2-1, with 12 nucleotides matching TRBD1. The CDR3 is 15 amino acids. Germline CDR1 GTSNPN, CDR2 SVGIG (reference sequence). J gave up 6 bases and V 1 base, and 4 bases lay outside the gene matches. The CDR3 nucleotides read TGTGCCTGGAGTGACGGGACAGGGGGCTTCAATGAGCAGTTCTTC. This sequence encodes CAWSDGTGGFNEQFF.

This clonotype was observed many times. The V call is TRBV6-5, the J call TRBJ2-6; D unclear. Germline V gene data show CDR1 as MNHEY and CDR2 as SVGAGI. Between the trimmed V and J ends, which lost 2 bases and 3 bases, there was a span of 5 bases. CDR3 length: 14 residues. For the CDR3, the DNA is TGTGCCAGCAGTTACAGGGATGGGGCCAACGTCCTGACTTTC. Protein product: CASSYRDGANVLTF.

This clonotype has a count of ten or more. V and J are TRBV5-1 and TRBJ2-3; 8 bases match TRBD1. V was clipped by 6 bases and J by 1 base; unmatched bases: 4. The CDR3 consists of 14 residues. Germline assignment: CDR1 SGHRS and CDR2 YFSETQ. CDR3 in DNA: TGCGCCAGCATACCGGGACAGGGCACAGATACGCAGTATTTT. Its protein product is CASIPGQGTDTQYF. Filled out from reference TRBV5-1 and TRBJ2-3, the complete variable domain reads KAGVTQTPRYLIKTRGQQVTLSCSPISGHRSVSWYQQTPGQGLQFLFEYFSETQRNKGNFPGRFSGRQFSNSRSEMNVSTLELGDSALYLCASIPGQGTDTQYFGPGTRLTVL.

This clonotype occurred many times. The rearrangement joins TRBV20-1 to TRBJ1-5; TRBD1 matches at 8 bases. The germline gives CDR1 DFQATT, CDR2 SNEGSKA (reference sequence). CDR3 size: 13 residues. Unmatched junction bases numbered 6, after V lost 4 bases and J lost 7 bases. The CDR3 nucleotides read TGCAGTGCTACGGACAGGGTTGGACAGCCCCAGCATTTT. This codes for CSATDRVGQPQHF.

Many counts were recorded for this clonotype. CDR3 in amino acids: CASSLTGGGTEAFF. The CDR3 DNA reads as TGTGCCAGTAGTTTGACAGGGGGTGGCACTGAAGCTTTCTTT. V and J are TRBV19 and TRBJ1-1, with 9 bases fitting TRBD1. The V gene's germline CDR1 is LNHDA and CDR2 SQIVND (reference sequence). There are 14 residues in the CDR3. The trim removed 5 bases at V and 4 bases at J, leaving 5 bases unmatched.

This clonotype was seen many times. The CDR3 carries no conserved terminal phenylalanine or tryptophan, so it likely arises from a read error. The chain recombines TRBV5-6 with TRBJ1-1; D ambiguous. Germline V gene sequence: CDR1 SGHDT, CDR2 YYEEEE. V was pared by 4 bases and J by 4 bases, with 17 bases between. The CDR3 is made up of 15 amino acids. CDR3 in DNA: TGTGCCAGCAGCCTGAGAAGGAGCGGCGGCACTGAAGCTTTCCTT. This translates into CASSLRRSGGTEAFL.

This clonotype was detected ten times or more. This sequence joins TRBV9 and TRBJ1-3; 7 nucleotides align to TRBD1. The CDR3 extends over 15 amino acids. Germline CDR1 SGDLS, CDR2 YYNGEE. With V trimmed by 3 bases and J by 4 bases, 7 bases remained unmatched. CDR3 protein: CASSDRQGGGNTIYF. Written as DNA, the CDR3 is TGTGCCAGCAGCGACCGACAGGGAGGAGGAAACACCATATATTTT.

This clonotype was detected many times. The chain recombines TRBV6-2 or TRBV6-3 with TRBJ2-7; the D is unclear. Trimming removed 5 bases from V and 3 bases from J, with 14 bases in between. CDR1 and CDR2 (germline): MNHEY, SVGEGT. The length of the CDR3 is 14 residues. In DNA form, the CDR3 reads TGTGCCAGCAGTACACTTCTGCGGAGCTACGAGCAGTACTTC. It yields the protein CASSTLLRSYEQYF.

This clonotype was seen at least ten times. This rearrangement joins TRBV2 to TRBJ2-2, with D uncertain. The length of the CDR3 is 13 residues. V was clipped by 6 bases and J by 5 bases, with 10 bases between them. Germline CDR1 and CDR2: SNHLY and FYNNEI. The CDR3 DNA is TGTGCCAGCAGGACGCGTGTAACCGGGGAGCTGTTTTTT. Residues: CASRTRVTGELFF.

This clonotype appeared a single time. A read error may explain this, as a much larger clone is one base away. The chain links TRBV7-2 to TRBJ2-3; 9 positions agree with TRBD2. The length of the CDR3 is 14 residues. Germline CDR1 reads SGHTA; CDR2 reads FQGNSA. The CDR3 loop reads CASRPGTSTHTQYF. The CDR3 DNA reads as TGTGCCAGCAGACCCGGGACTAGCACACATACGCAGTATTTT.

This clonotype appeared a few times. The chain is built from TRBV19 and TRBJ2-1; 10 bases are a match to TRBD1. Trimming cost V 5 bases and J 9 bases; bases outside gene matches: 13. CDR3 length: 16 residues. CDR1 is LNHDA and CDR2 is SQIVND in the germline V gene (reference sequence). The CDR3 region is CASSELGTGVSSEQFF. The CDR3 DNA reads as TGTGCCAGTAGTGAGCTCGGGACAGGGGTTTCCAGTGAGCAGTTCTTC.

The count of this clonotype is one. This rearrangement joins TRBV21-1 to TRBJ1-1; whether TRBD1, the table's D call, matches the DNA was not checked. TRBV21-1 is flagged as a pseudogene. The CDR3 contains 14 residues. The CDR3 loop is CASSKDRENTEAFF. As DNA, the CDR3 is TGTGCCAGCAGCAAGGACAGGGAGAACACTGAAGCTTTCTTT.

This clonotype has a count of ten or more. This chain links TRBV12-3 or TRBV12-4 with TRBJ1-5; D unresolved. The length of the CDR3 is 13 residues. V shed 3 bases and J shed 1 base, with 4 bases lying between them. CDR3 sequence reads: CASSLGSNQPQHF. In nucleotides, the CDR3 is TGTGCCAGCAGTTTGGGGAGCAATCAGCCCCAGCATTTT.